The rows below give T cell receptor beta chains drawn from one sample of a study of CD4 T cells in relation to SARS-CoV-2 and coronaviruses. Antigen specificity for these receptors is unknown. TCRdb keeps only in-frame clones here, not all; method: immunoSEQ multiplex PCR. The top ten clones hold around 4.8% of a sample with some 35,000 clones, more than 65% of them seen once. Source material: naive CD4+ T cells from PBMCs, cultured in vitro. These receptors were taken from an adult with COVID-19. Each CDR3 is given with its conserved first and last residue. Each record gives: D gene, clone size, V gene, CDR3 length, J gene, CDR3 protein. The D gene is left open where the match is weak. The size entry is marked missing in some rows and otherwise reads once, few, many or a size class.

>-|-|TRBV13|13|TRBJ1-1
CASRSVGRTEAFF
>TRBD2|-|TRBV6-1|15|TRBJ2-5
CASSEGVAGEETQYF
>-|-|TRBV9|15|TRBJ1-5
CASSVGGGGPEPQHF
>-|-|TRBV4-1|18|TRBJ1-5
CASSQARIQAGVPQPQHF
>-|once|TRBV4-1|20|TRBJ2-3
CASSQKPTGGVREHTDTQYF
>TRBD1|-|TRBV4-1|16|TRBJ1-2
CASSQARQGSNYGYTF
>-|-|TRBV6-5|14|TRBJ2-3
CASTQGQFTDTQYF
>TRBD1|-|TRBV19|15|TRBJ1-2
CASSRPGQGARGYTF
>TRBD2|-|TRBV7-9|14|TRBJ2-7
CASSLAREQYEQYF
>-|-|TRBV4-3|16|TRBJ1-2
CASSQDGYNLNYGYTF
>-|-|TRBV28|14|TRBJ2-1
CASSPLGRRDEQFF
>TRBD2|once|TRBV24-1|14|TRBJ2-3
CATQYSGGTDTQYF
>-|-|TRBV3-1/TRBV3-2|11|TRBJ2-3
CASSRGDTQYF
>TRBD1|-|TRBV7-3|15|TRBJ2-3
CASSLSRGSTDTQYF
>-|-|TRBV4-1|13|TRBJ1-5
CASSRIRGTPQHF
>-|-|TRBV18|15|TRBJ1-4
CASSRAPPPSEKLFF
>-|-|TRBV6-1|14|TRBJ2-7
CASSEALGGYEQYF
>-|-|TRBV11-1|13|TRBJ2-7
CASSLGAPYEQYF
>TRBD2|-|TRBV19|16|TRBJ2-2
CASSPTSGSFTGELFF
>-|-|TRBV5-6|17|TRBJ2-6
CASSLSFFGSGANVLTF
>TRBD1|-|TRBV29-1|16|TRBJ1-4
CSVETGGGSTNEKLFF
>-|-|TRBV18|11|TRBJ2-1
CASSPLNEQFF